Below are 9 T cell receptor beta chains sequenced from a single sample in a study of CD8+ T cells in alopecia areata listed by TCRdb under 2018. The library was made by the immunoSEQ multiplex PCR assay. To provide template for TCR sequencing, every sample had RNA extracted and reverse transcribed into cDNA. The table was pulled from immuneACCESS by TCRdb, which kept in-frame rearrangements only. Such tables lose some clones; where checked, under half of the loss comes from unresolved V genes, and the rest has no known cause. This sample is represented by about 160,000 clones; roughly 65% of them were singletons. The ten largest clones capture approximately 0.91% of the sample. In light of the paper, this sample's time point label describes: less than five weeks on oral tofacitinib. Reading the label with the study, this specimen's treatment or condition is: oral pan-JAK inhibitor, 5-10 mg twice daily.

The starting material was CD4+ T cells sorted from blood, obtained at week 4, from a patient treated with tofacitinib. The receptor set was obtained from a human donor with alopecia areata.

This clone was counted between two and nine times. The chain employs TRBV9 and TRBJ2-3; D not certain. Germline V CDR1 and CDR2: SGDLS, YYNGEE. CDR3 size: 12 residues. Trimming pared 4 bases from V and 10 bases from J, leaving 13 bases between. The CDR3 DNA follows: TGTGCCAGCAGCATCGTTATGGGCCCGCAGTATTTT. This codes for CASSIVMGPQYF. Filled out from reference TRBV9 and TRBJ2-3, the complete variable domain reads DSGVTQTPKHLITATGQRVTLRCSPRSGDLSVYWYQQSLDQGLQFLIQYYNGEERAKGNILERFSAQQFPDLHSELNLSSLELGDSALYFCASSIVMGPQYFGPGTRLTVL.

The V gene is TRBV27, the J gene TRBJ1-2; D possibly corresponds to TRBD1 (5 bases). V was cut by 2 bases and J by 5 bases, with 9 bases left in between. Germline CDR1 reads MNHEY; CDR2 reads SMNVEV (reference sequence). CDR3 length: 13 residues. DNA of the CDR3: TGTGCCAGCAGTTTAGACAGACTATATGGCTACACCTTC. Translation: CASSLDRLYGYTF.

This clone was seen only a few times. CDR3 loop: CSVGPGPRFNEQFF. For the CDR3, the DNA is TGCAGCGTTGGGCCAGGGCCCAGGTTCAATGAGCAGTTCTTC. V gene TRBV29-1 combines with J gene TRBJ2-1, with D perhaps TRBD1 (5 bases). The CDR3 loop spans 14 amino acids. V lost 4 bases to trimming and J lost 6 bases, with 16 bases between them. Germline V CDR1 and CDR2: SQVTM, ANQGSEA.

The chain recombines TRBV30 with TRBJ2-7; D might be TRBD2 (5 bases). CDR1 GTSNPN and CDR2 SVGIG come from the germline V gene (reference sequence). This CDR3 is 13 amino acids long. Trimming cost V 2 bases and J 5 bases, with 13 bases left between them. The chain's CDR3 is CAWSSGNGNEQYF. The CDR3 bases are TGTGCCTGGAGTTCCGGAAACGGGAACGAGCAGTACTTC.

V gene TRBV4-1 combines with J gene TRBJ2-3; the match to TRBD2 covers 7 bases. Per germline, CDR1 MGHRA and CDR2 YSYEKL. The CDR3 length is 15 residues. Trimming took 4 bases from V and 2 from J; bases not matched to a gene: 6. The CDR3 coding sequence is TGCGCCAGCAGCCGAGCGGGACCGTACACAGATACGCAGTATTTT. Its translation: CASSRAGPYTDTQYF.

The chain uses TRBV5-1 and TRBJ2-7, with a tentative D call TRBD2 (6 bases). CDR1 is SGHRS, CDR2 YFSETQ, per germline. The CDR3 has 13 residues. V gave up 1 base and J gave up 2 bases, with 7 bases separating them. CDR3 protein: CASSLSGAYEQYF. Here the CDR3 DNA reads TGCGCCAGCAGCTTGTCGGGGGCCTACGAGCAGTACTTC.

This chain connects TRBV18 to TRBJ1-6; D is unclear. V was shortened by 0 bases and J by 2 bases, with 14 bases between the two germline ends. This CDR3 contains 18 residues. From germline, CDR1 is KGHSH and CDR2 LQKENI. The CDR3 spells CASSPPLSQDAYNSPLHF. The CDR3 region has the DNA TGTGCCAGCTCACCACCTCTTTCTCAGGACGCCTATAATTCACCCCTCCACTTT.

The V gene is TRBV9, the J gene TRBJ1-4, with unresolved D. Germline assignment: CDR1 SGDLS and CDR2 YYNGEE. Trimming cost V 1 base and J 3 bases, with 10 bases left between them. The CDR3 spans 15 residues. The CDR3 DNA reads as TGTGCCAGCAGCGTATTAGGAGCGGCTAATGAAAAACTGTTTTTT. This sequence encodes CASSVLGAANEKLFF.

V gene TRBV25-1 combines with J gene TRBJ2-1; tentatively, D is TRBD2 (6 bases). Germline CDR1 is MGHDK and CDR2 is SYGVNS. V lost 4 bases and J 6 bases, leaving 10 bases between the germline ends. This CDR3 comprises 13 residues. The chain's CDR3 is CASSGRGSNEQFF. CDR3 sequence (DNA): TGTGCCAGCAGTGGACGGGGGAGCAATGAGCAGTTCTTC.